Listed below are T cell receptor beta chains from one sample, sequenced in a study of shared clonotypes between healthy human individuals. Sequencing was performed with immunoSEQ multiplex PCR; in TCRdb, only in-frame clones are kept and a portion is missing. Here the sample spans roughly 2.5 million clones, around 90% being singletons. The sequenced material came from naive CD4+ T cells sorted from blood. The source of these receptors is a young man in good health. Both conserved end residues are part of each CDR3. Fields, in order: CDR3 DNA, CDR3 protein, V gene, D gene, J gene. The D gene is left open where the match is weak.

CDR3 DNA: TGTGCCAGCAGCCCCCCTTGGGATACGCAGTATTTT
CDR3 protein: CASSPPWDTQYF
V gene: TRBV11-2
D gene: NA
J gene: TRBJ2-3

CDR3 DNA: TGTGCCAGCAGCAAGACTAGCGGAAGCTCCTACGAGCAGTACTTC
CDR3 protein: CASSKTSGSSYEQYF
V gene: TRBV6-5
D gene: TRBD2
J gene: TRBJ2-7

CDR3 DNA: TGTGCCAGCAGCCGCCTGGGACTAGCGGGGGGTGAGACCCAGTACTTC
CDR3 protein: CASSRLGLAGGETQYF
V gene: TRBV7-2
D gene: TRBD2
J gene: TRBJ2-5

CDR3 DNA: TGCGCCAGCAGCTCACTGGGGGGGACCGGCACAGATACGCAGTATTTT
CDR3 protein: CASSSLGGTGTDTQYF
V gene: TRBV5-1
D gene: TRBD2
J gene: TRBJ2-3

CDR3 DNA: TGTGCCAGCAGCGTCGACCCGACAGGCTCTGGGGCCAACGTCCTGACTTTC
CDR3 protein: CASSVDPTGSGANVLTF
V gene: TRBV9
D gene: NA
J gene: TRBJ2-6

CDR3 DNA: TGTGCCAGCAGCTCGTGGACCTCTGGAAACACCATATATTTT
CDR3 protein: CASSSWTSGNTIYF
V gene: TRBV7-9
D gene: NA
J gene: TRBJ1-3

CDR3 DNA: TGTGCCAGCAGTTTAAGGGCTGAGGAGGGGCAGTACTTC
CDR3 protein: CASSLRAEEGQYF
V gene: TRBV28
D gene: NA
J gene: TRBJ2-7

CDR3 DNA: TGTGCCAGCAGACCTCTAGCGGGGGGGTCCTACGAGCAGTACTTC
CDR3 protein: CASRPLAGGSYEQYF
V gene: TRBV5-4
D gene: TRBD2
J gene: TRBJ2-7

CDR3 DNA: TGCGCCAGCAGCCTCCCTCTAGCGACGGCCGGGGAGCTGTTTTTT
CDR3 protein: CASSLPLATAGELFF
V gene: TRBV5-1
D gene: NA
J gene: TRBJ2-2

CDR3 DNA: TGTGCCAGCAGATCTGGACTAGCGGGGGCGGTAGAGACCCAGTACTTC
CDR3 protein: CASRSGLAGAVETQYF
V gene: TRBV7-2
D gene: TRBD2
J gene: TRBJ2-5

CDR3 DNA: TGTGCCAGCAGTTTGGGAGGGCAGAGTCGCAATCAGCCCCAGCATTTT
CDR3 protein: CASSLGGQSRNQPQHF
V gene: TRBV28
D gene: NA
J gene: TRBJ1-5

CDR3 DNA: TGTGCCATCAGTGAAGCTAGCGGGGGGGCAACAGATACGCAGTATTTT
CDR3 protein: CAISEASGGATDTQYF
V gene: TRBV10-3
D gene: TRBD2
J gene: TRBJ2-3

CDR3 DNA: TGTGCCAGCAGTTTCCAACCCCCTAAGACAGGGGCGGGCTACACCTTC
CDR3 protein: CASSFQPPKTGAGYTF
V gene: TRBV28
D gene: TRBD1
J gene: TRBJ1-2

CDR3 DNA: TGTGCCAGCAGCCGGAGACAGGGGGCTTTGAGCAATCAGCCCCAGCATTTT
CDR3 protein: CASSRRQGALSNQPQHF
V gene: TRBV13
D gene: TRBD1
J gene: TRBJ1-5

CDR3 DNA: TGTGCCAGCAGTGACAGGGGCTCCTACGAGCAGTACTTC
CDR3 protein: CASSDRGSYEQYF
V gene: TRBV2
D gene: NA
J gene: TRBJ2-7

CDR3 DNA: TGTGCCTGGAGTGCTCGGGATGAGCAGTTCTTC
CDR3 protein: CAWSARDEQFF
V gene: TRBV30
D gene: NA
J gene: TRBJ2-1

CDR3 DNA: TGCAGCGTTGCGGGTAAGGTCGGCGAACGCACAGATACGCAGTATTTT
CDR3 protein: CSVAGKVGERTDTQYF
V gene: TRBV29-1
D gene: NA
J gene: TRBJ2-3

CDR3 DNA: TGTGCCTGGAAAGGGGGCGCCGAGGAGACCCAGTACTTC
CDR3 protein: CAWKGGAEETQYF
V gene: TRBV30
D gene: TRBD1
J gene: TRBJ2-5

CDR3 DNA: TGCGCCAGCAGTGGCTACGGGACTAGCGGCTACGAGCAGTACTTC
CDR3 protein: CASSGYGTSGYEQYF
V gene: TRBV10-1
D gene: TRBD2
J gene: TRBJ2-7

CDR3 DNA: TGCAGCGTCCGCCCGACTAGCGGGAGCTACGAGCAGTACTTC
CDR3 protein: CSVRPTSGSYEQYF
V gene: TRBV29-1
D gene: TRBD2
J gene: TRBJ2-7

CDR3 DNA: TGCGCCAGCAGCCATACTAGCGGGACCTCCTACGAGCAGTACTTC
CDR3 protein: CASSHTSGTSYEQYF
V gene: TRBV5-1
D gene: TRBD2
J gene: TRBJ2-7

CDR3 DNA: TGTGCCAGCAGCCGCAGGGGCCTCTACAATGAGCAGTTCTTC
CDR3 protein: CASSRRGLYNEQFF
V gene: TRBV11-2
D gene: NA
J gene: TRBJ2-1

CDR3 DNA: TGTGCCAGCAGTTTAGTCCCAGTTAACAATGAGCAGTTCTTC
CDR3 protein: CASSLVPVNNEQFF
V gene: TRBV28
D gene: NA
J gene: TRBJ2-1

CDR3 DNA: TGTGCCAGCATAAAGGCAACACACACAGATACGCAGTATTTT
CDR3 protein: CASIKATHTDTQYF
V gene: TRBV2
D gene: NA
J gene: TRBJ2-3

CDR3 DNA: TGTGCCAGCAGCGTAGGTTCGACCGTTAATTCACCCCTCCACTTT
CDR3 protein: CASSVGSTVNSPLHF
V gene: TRBV9
D gene: NA
J gene: TRBJ1-6